A selection of T cell receptor beta chains follows, all from one sample in a study of blood T cell repertoires in COVID-19. Libraries were prepared by immunoSEQ multiplex PCR; TCRdb keeps only in-frame clonotypes and omits some of them. Of hundreds of thousands of clones in the sample, 75% to 90% were seen once. Sequenced: peripheral blood. The receptors originated from a man between 18 and 35 years old with COVID-19, enrolled during active disease. Each CDR3 is given with its conserved first and last residue. The D gene is left open where the match is weak. Clone sizes are given selectively: once, few, many, or a class where the clone is expanded.

cdr3_aa,cdr3_nt,clone_size,d_call,v_call,j_call
CATSDPGTSRTNEQFF,TGTGCCACCAGTGACCCCGGGACTAGCAGGACCAATGAGCAGTTCTTC,once,TRBD2,TRBV24-1,TRBJ2-1
CSARTSSSSYNEQFF,TGCAGCGCACGGACTAGCTCTAGCTCCTACAATGAGCAGTTCTTC,-,TRBD2,TRBV29-1,TRBJ2-1
CATSDSRVAYGYTF,TGTGCCACCAGTGATTCCAGGGTGGCGTATGGCTACACCTTC,-,-,TRBV24-1,TRBJ1-2
CASSSAGTGERNTIYF,TGTGCCAGCAGCTCAGCCGGGACAGGGGAGAGAAACACCATATATTTT,-,TRBD1,TRBV7-9,TRBJ1-3
CASSKGESGTDTQYF,TGTGCCAGCAGTAAGGGGGAATCGGGCACAGATACGCAGTATTTT,-,-,TRBV6-4,TRBJ2-3
CASSPRSSEQFF,TGTGCCAGCAGCCCTAGGTCGTCTGAGCAGTTCTTC,-,-,TRBV27,TRBJ2-1
CASSPRTGGISSYEQYF,TGTGCCAGCAGCCCCCGGACAGGGGGAATTTCCTCCTACGAGCAGTACTTC,-,TRBD1,TRBV7-9,TRBJ2-7
CASSEVVNTEAFF,TGTGCCAGCAGTGAAGTAGTGAACACTGAAGCTTTCTTT,-,-,TRBV6-1,TRBJ1-1
CASSHRRELSYEQYF,TGCGCCAGCAGTCATAGACGGGAATTGTCCTACGAGCAGTACTTC,-,-,TRBV10-2,TRBJ2-7
CASSFLQSGFTGELFF,TGTGCCAGCAGCTTCCTACAGTCGGGGTTCACCGGGGAGCTGTTTTTT,-,-,TRBV7-9,TRBJ2-2
CASSQVFQREVPDTQYF,TGTGCCAGCAGCCAAGTGTTCCAGCGGGAGGTTCCAGATACGCAGTATTTT,-,TRBD2,TRBV3-1/TRBV3-2,TRBJ2-3
CASSPIRGGREQYF,TGTGCCAGCAGCCCAATACGAGGGGGCCGGGAGCAGTACTTC,once,TRBD1,TRBV3-1/TRBV3-2,TRBJ2-7
CASSPRGGATREQFF,TGTGCCAGCAGCCCCCGGGGGGGAGCGACCCGGGAGCAGTTCTTC,few,TRBD2,TRBV7-2,TRBJ2-1
CASSLAGTDTQYF,TGCGCCAGCAGCTTGGCCGGCACAGATACGCAGTATTTT,-,-,TRBV5-1,TRBJ2-3
CASSERELDNEQFF,TGCGCCAGCAGTGAGCGGGAGCTCGACAATGAGCAGTTCTTC,-,-,TRBV10-2,TRBJ2-1